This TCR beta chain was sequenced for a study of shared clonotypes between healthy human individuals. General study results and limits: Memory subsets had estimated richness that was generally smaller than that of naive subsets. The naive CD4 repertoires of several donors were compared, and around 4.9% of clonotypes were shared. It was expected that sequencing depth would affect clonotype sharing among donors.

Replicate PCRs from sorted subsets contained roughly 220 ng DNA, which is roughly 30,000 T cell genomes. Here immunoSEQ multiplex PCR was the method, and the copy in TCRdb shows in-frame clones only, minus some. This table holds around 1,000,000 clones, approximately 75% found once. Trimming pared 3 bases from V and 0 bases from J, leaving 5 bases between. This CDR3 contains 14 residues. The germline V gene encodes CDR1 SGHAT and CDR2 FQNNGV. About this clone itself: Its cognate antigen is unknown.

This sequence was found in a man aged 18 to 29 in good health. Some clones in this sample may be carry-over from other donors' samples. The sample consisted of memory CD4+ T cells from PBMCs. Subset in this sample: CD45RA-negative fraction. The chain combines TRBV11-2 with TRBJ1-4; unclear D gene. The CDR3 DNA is TGTGCCAGCAGCTTTAGCGCAACTAATGAAAAACTGTTTTTT. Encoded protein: CASSFSATNEKLFF. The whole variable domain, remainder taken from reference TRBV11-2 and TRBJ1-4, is EAGVAQSPRYKIIEKRQSVAFWCNPISGHATLYWYQQILGQGPKLLIQFQNNGVVDDSQLPKDRFSAERLKGVDSTLKIQPAKLEDSAVYLCASSFSATNEKLFFGSGTQLSVL.